Listed here are 8 T cell receptor beta chains from one sample, sequenced in a study of cytomegalovirus exposure and HLA in healthy donors. PCR used 60 Vbeta primers and 13 Jbeta primers. Using immunoSEQ multiplex PCR, the repertoire was profiled, and TCRdb retains in-frame clones only, with some absent. The table has about 77,000 clones, 70% to 85% seen once. The sample comprised PBMCs. The receptors were sampled from a woman aged 40 to 50 in good health and CMV-seronegative.

The chain recombines TRBV19 with TRBJ1-5; unclear D gene. The CDR3 runs 12 residues. The V gene lost 3 bases and the J gene lost 7 bases, with 7 bases spanning the gap. Germline assignment: CDR1 LNHDA and CDR2 SQIVND (reference sequence). Here the CDR3 DNA reads TGTGCCAGTAGTATCTCCCGGCAGCCCCAGCATTTT. This gives the protein CASSISRQPQHF.

This chain uses TRBV2 with TRBJ1-5; 8 nucleotides match TRBD1. Germline loops: CDR1 SNHLY, CDR2 FYNNEI. The CDR3 length is 14 residues. V shed 7 bases, J shed 5 bases, and the junction held 7 bases outside the gene matches. CDR3 sequence reads: CASTEKDRDQPQHF. CDR3 nucleotides: TGTGCCAGCACCGAGAAGGACAGGGATCAGCCCCAGCATTTT.

The gene calls are TRBV1 and TRBJ1-1; the table gives TRBD1 as D, unverified against the DNA. TRBV1 is described as a pseudogene. CDR3 length equals 14 residues. CDR3 sequence reads: CTSSHETGNTEAFF. The CDR3 region has the DNA TGCACCAGCAGCCACGAGACAGGGAACACTGAAGCTTTCTTT.

The chain joins TRBV21-1 to TRBJ2-5; no DNA check was done on the table's D call, TRBD2. TRBV21-1 is noted as a pseudogene. The CDR3 covers 16 residues. The CDR3 loop reads CASSKGPSGRSETQYF. In DNA, the CDR3 is TGTGCCAGCAGCAAAGGGCCTAGCGGGAGATCTGAGACCCAGTACTTC.

The chain carries TRBV10-2 and TRBJ2-3; D might be TRBD2 (7 bases). V was clipped by 11 bases and J by 2 bases, with 14 bases between them. The germline V gene has CDR1 WSHSY and CDR2 SAAADI. This CDR3 comprises 13 residues. The CDR3 reads CAARGATTDTQYF. In nucleotides, the CDR3 is TGCGCCGCCCGGGGGGCTACCACAGATACGCAGTATTTT.

The chain joins TRBV18 to TRBJ1-4; tentative D call: TRBD1 (5 bases). This CDR3 spans 13 amino acids. CDR1 KGHSH and CDR2 LQKENI come from the germline V gene. V was trimmed by 5 bases and J by 8 bases, leaving 12 bases between them. CDR3 protein: CASSTQDREKLFF. The DNA of the CDR3 is TGTGCCAGCTCAACACAAGACAGAGAAAAACTGTTTTTT.

V gene TRBV6-1 combines with J gene TRBJ1-1; tentative D call: TRBD1 (6 bases). Trimming pared 2 bases from V and 5 bases from J, leaving 12 bases between. The V gene's germline CDR1 is MNHNS and CDR2 SASEGT. This CDR3 comprises 14 residues. The CDR3 region has the DNA TGTGCCAGCAGTGAATGGGGGGGGCAGACTGAAGCTTTCTTT. It encodes CASSEWGGQTEAFF.

The chain carries TRBV29-1 and TRBJ2-5, with D tentatively TRBD2 (6 bases). The tail of the sequence fits TRBJ2-7 better, so the J call may be wrong. Germline V gives CDR1 SQVTM, CDR2 ANQGSEA. The CDR3 consists of 12 residues. In DNA, the CDR3 is TGCAGCGTTGTAGGGAGGTCCTACGAGCAGTACTTC. Encoded protein: CSVVGRSYEQYF.